This section outlines one T cell receptor (beta chain) sequence together with its context. The survey-level immunoSEQ assay was used. Profiling relied on immunoSEQ multiplex PCR, and the TCRdb table lists in-frame clones only, not all of them. This sample has some 40,000 clones, with 80% to 90% found just once. The data are from a study of STAT5B mutations in CD4+ large granular lymphocyte leukemia. This TCR was recovered from a human donor in good health. Sequencing used CD4+ T cells from blood buffy coats.

The CDR3 sequence is CASRDPGQTYEQYF. The DNA of the CDR3 is TGCGCCAGCAGGGATCCGGGACAGACCTACGAGCAGTACTTC. The chain joins TRBV10-2 to TRBJ2-7, with 7 positions matching TRBD1. V lost 6 bases and J lost 2; bases outside the gene matches: 7. The CDR3 totals 14 residues. The V gene's germline CDR1 is WSHSY and CDR2 SAAADI.